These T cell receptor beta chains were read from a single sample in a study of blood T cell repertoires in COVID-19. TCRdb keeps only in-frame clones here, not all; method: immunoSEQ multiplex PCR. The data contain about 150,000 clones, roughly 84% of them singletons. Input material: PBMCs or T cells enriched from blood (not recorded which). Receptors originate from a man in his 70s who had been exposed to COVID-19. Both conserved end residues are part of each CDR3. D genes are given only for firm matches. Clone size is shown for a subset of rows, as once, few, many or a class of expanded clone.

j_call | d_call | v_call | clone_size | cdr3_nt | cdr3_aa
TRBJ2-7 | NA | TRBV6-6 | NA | TGTGCCAGCCTTACCCCCCGTGACAGAGCCAACGAGCAGTACTTC | CASLTPRDRANEQYF
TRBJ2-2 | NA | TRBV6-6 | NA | TGTGCCACTGGACAGTTTGGCGGGGAGCTGTTTTTT | CATGQFGGELFF
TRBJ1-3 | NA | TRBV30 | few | TGTGCCTGGAGTGTGGAGGTCTCTGGAAACACCATATATTTT | CAWSVEVSGNTIYF
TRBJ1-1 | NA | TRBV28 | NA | TGTGCCAGCAGTCTCGGGACACTAAACACTGAAGCTTTCTTT | CASSLGTLNTEAFF
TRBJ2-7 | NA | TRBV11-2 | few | TGTGCCAGCAGCTTAGGTCCCCCGCTAGCCACCCTTTGGGAGCAGTACTTC | CASSLGPPLATLWEQYF
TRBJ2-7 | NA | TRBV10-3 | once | TGTGCCATCAGTGAGTCAGTGGGGCGCAATTACGAGCAGTACTTC | CAISESVGRNYEQYF
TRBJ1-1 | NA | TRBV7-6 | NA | TGTGCCAGCAGCTTAGACAGGGATACTGAAGCTTTCTTT | CASSLDRDTEAFF
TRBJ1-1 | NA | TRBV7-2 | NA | TGTGCCAGCAGCTCTTCACACGAAGCTTTCTTT | CASSSSHEAFF
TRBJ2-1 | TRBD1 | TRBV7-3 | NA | TGTGCCAGCAGCAGGGACAGACACTACAATGAGCAGTTCTTC | CASSRDRHYNEQFF
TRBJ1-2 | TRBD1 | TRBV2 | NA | TGTGCCAGCAAAACGGGACAGTATAACTATGGCTACACCTTC | CASKTGQYNYGYTF
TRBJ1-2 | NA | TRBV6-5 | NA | TGTGCCAGCAGTTACTCGAAGTCAGGGCGCTATGGCTACACCTTC | CASSYSKSGRYGYTF
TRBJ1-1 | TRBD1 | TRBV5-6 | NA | TGTGCCAGCAGCTCCAACAGGGGAATGAACACTGAAGCTTTCTTT | CASSSNRGMNTEAFF
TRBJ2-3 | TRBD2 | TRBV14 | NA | TGTGCCAGCAGCCAAGTGTTGCTAGCGGGCGGGGCAGATACGCAGTATTTT | CASSQVLLAGGADTQYF
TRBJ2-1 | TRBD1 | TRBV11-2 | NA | TGTGCCAGCAGCACCGGGACAGGCCGCGGACCCGATGAGCAGTTCTTC | CASSTGTGRGPDEQFF
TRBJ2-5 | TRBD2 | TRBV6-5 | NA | TGTGCCAGCAGTACCGGACTAGCGGCGGAGACCCAGTACTTC | CASSTGLAAETQYF
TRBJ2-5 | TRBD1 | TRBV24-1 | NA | TGTGCCACCAGTGATTCCGGGACAGGGAAGGAGACCCAGTACTTC | CATSDSGTGKETQYF
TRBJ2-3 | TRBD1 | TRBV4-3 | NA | TGCGCCAGCAGCCAAGATAAGGGACAGCATACGCAGTATTTT | CASSQDKGQHTQYF
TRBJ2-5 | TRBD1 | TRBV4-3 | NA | TGCGCCAGCAGTCAGGGGGTCGAAGAGACCCAGTACTTC | CASSQGVEETQYF
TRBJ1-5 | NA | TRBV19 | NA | TGTGCCAGTAAAGACAGCGGCAATCAGCCCCAGCATTTT | CASKDSGNQPQHF
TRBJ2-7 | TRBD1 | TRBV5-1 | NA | TGCGCCAGCAGCTCGGGCGGGACAGGGGCCTACGAGCAGTACTTC | CASSSGGTGAYEQYF
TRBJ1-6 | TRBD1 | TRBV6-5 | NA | TGTGCCAGCAGTCGGGACAGGGGCTTTAATTCACCCCTCCACTTT | CASSRDRGFNSPLHF
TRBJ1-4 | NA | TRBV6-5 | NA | TGTGCCAGCAGTCCGGGACAATCTAATGAAAAACTGTTTTTT | CASSPGQSNEKLFF
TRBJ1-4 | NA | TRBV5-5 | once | TGTGCCAGCAGACAGCACCGGGGGATGGGAGAAAAACTGTTTTTT | CASRQHRGMGEKLFF
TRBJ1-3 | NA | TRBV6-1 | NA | TGTGCCAGCAGTGAGATCCTTACAGCCTCTGGAAACACCATATATTTT | CASSEILTASGNTIYF
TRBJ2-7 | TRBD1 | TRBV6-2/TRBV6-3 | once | TGTGCCAGCAGTTACCCTACAGGGGGGCTTTCCGAGCAGTACTTC | CASSYPTGGLSEQYF
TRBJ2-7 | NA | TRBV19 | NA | TGTGCCAGTAGTATAGGAGAAAGGCAGTACTTC | CASSIGERQYF
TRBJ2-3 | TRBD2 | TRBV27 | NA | TGTGCCAGCAGTTTTCCGGGACTAGCGGGCAGCACAGATACGCAGTATTTT | CASSFPGLAGSTDTQYF
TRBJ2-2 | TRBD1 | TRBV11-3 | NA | TGTGCCAGCAGCTTCCCGACCGGGACAGCGACCGGGGAGCTGTTTTTT | CASSFPTGTATGELFF
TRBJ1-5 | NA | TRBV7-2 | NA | TGTGCCAGCAGCTTAGCGGCAGGGCCTCAGCCCCAGCATTTT | CASSLAAGPQPQHF
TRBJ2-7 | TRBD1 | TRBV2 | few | TGTGCCAGCAGCCCAAGGGGACAGGGGCTCTACGAGCAGTACTTC | CASSPRGQGLYEQYF
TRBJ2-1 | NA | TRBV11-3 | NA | TGTGCCAGCAGCTTAATGGGTTTACCGGGGAATGAGCAGTTCTTC | CASSLMGLPGNEQFF
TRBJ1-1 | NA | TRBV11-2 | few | TGTGCCAGCAGCTTAATGGACAGCCCTTTCTTT | CASSLMDSPFF
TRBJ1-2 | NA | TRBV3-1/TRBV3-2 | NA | TGTGCCAGCAGCCAATCCCTAGACGGGGATGGCGGACCTCCCTGTGGCTACACCTTC | CASSQSLDGDGGPPCGYTF
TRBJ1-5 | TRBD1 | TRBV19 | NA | TGTGCCAGTAGTCGTGGGACAGGGGGCGGCCAGCCCCAGCATTTT | CASSRGTGGGQPQHF
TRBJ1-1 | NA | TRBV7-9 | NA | TGTGCCAGCAGCTTCGGGGGATTTACTGAAGCTTTCTTT | CASSFGGFTEAFF
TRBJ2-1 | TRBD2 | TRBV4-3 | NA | TGCGCCAGCAGCCAAGCTAGCGGGAGGGCCTTCAATGAGCAGTTCTTC | CASSQASGRAFNEQFF